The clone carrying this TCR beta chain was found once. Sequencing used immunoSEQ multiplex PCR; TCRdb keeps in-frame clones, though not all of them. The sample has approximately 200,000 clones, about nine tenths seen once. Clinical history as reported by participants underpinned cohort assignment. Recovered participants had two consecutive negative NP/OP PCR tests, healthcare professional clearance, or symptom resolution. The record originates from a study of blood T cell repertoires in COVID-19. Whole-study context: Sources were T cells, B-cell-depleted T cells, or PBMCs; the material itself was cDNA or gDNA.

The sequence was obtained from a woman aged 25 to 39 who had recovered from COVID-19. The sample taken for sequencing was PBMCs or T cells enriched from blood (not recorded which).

The DNA for the CDR3 is TGCGCCAGCAGCCCCGGACAGGGATACAATGAGCAGTTCTTC. It yields the protein CASSPGQGYNEQFF. The chain recombines TRBV5-1 with TRBJ2-1, with TRBD1 identical over 8 bases. The CDR3 is 14 amino acids. Germline trimming cut 4 bases from V and 4 bases from J; bases unmatched to any gene: 4. From germline, CDR1 is SGHRS and CDR2 YFSETQ. The whole variable domain, remainder taken from reference TRBV5-1 and TRBJ2-1, is KAGVTQTPRYLIKTRGQQVTLSCSPISGHRSVSWYQQTPGQGLQFLFEYFSETQRNKGNFPGRFSGRQFSNSRSEMNVSTLELGDSALYLCASSPGQGYNEQFFGPGTRLTVL.